This T cell receptor beta chain was captured in a study of CD8 T cells in ankylosing spondylitis. This clonotype was detected only a few times. CDR1 is SGHTA and CDR2 is FQGNSA in the germline V gene. The germline V and J ends were trimmed by 0 bases and 2 bases, with 16 bases remaining between them. The CDR3 spans 18 residues. TCRdb re-analysed the 5' RACE reads in MiXCR, keeping a single row per CDR3 protein. The sample lists about 150,000 distinct CDR3 sequences; 44% were seen once. The source material was synovial fluid, either unsorted or a sorted T cell fraction (not recorded which). The gene calls are TRBV7-2 and TRBJ1-4; possibly TRBD1 for D (6 bases). This sequence was found in a male donor with ankylosing spondylitis. The CDR3 reads CASSLAPSWGGTNEKLFF. The CDR3 DNA reads TGTGCCAGCAGCTTAGCTCCCTCTTGGGGGGGCACTAATGAAAAACTGTTTTTT.